This TCR beta chain was sequenced during a study of blood T cell repertoires in COVID-19. Overall study: The United States, Italy and Spain provided the acute and convalescent COVID-19 samples. T cells, B-cell-depleted T cells, or PBMCs supplied cDNA or gDNA.

This clone has a single count. Original methodology: Amplified reference gene primers provided the basis for estimating nucleated cell counts. Clones were sequenced by immunoSEQ multiplex PCR, and TCRdb holds only the in-frame ones, with some missing. That table gives V, J and clone size, and the DNA gave D and trimming. In the table there are under 250,000 clones, 89% of which are singletons. V lost 10 bases and J lost 6, with 21 bases in between. Per germline, CDR1 LNHDA and CDR2 SQIVND (reference sequence). The CDR3 is 14 residues long. This TCR derives from a woman in her thirties or forties with acute or convalescent COVID-19. The chain combines TRBV19 with TRBJ1-2; D is ambiguous. Sequenced sample: peripheral blood. The CDR3 DNA is TGTGCCACCACCCCCTGGACCGGGAAAGATGGCTACACCTTC. Protein: CATTPWTGKDGYTF.